The 9 T cell receptor beta chains below were found in one sample sequenced in a study of blood T cell repertoires in COVID-19. Profiled with immunoSEQ multiplex PCR; TCRdb holds only in-frame clones, not every one. Of about 100,000 clones listed, about 86% were seen once; the top ten hold around 5%. The source material was peripheral blood. The source of these receptors is a human donor in a cohort sampled during active COVID-19.

This sequence joins TRBV28 and TRBJ1-2; possible D gene TRBD1, 6 bases. This CDR3 spans 14 amino acids. V lost 7 bases to trimming and J lost 2 bases, with 14 bases between them. CDR1 and CDR2 (germline): MDHEN, SYDVKM. CDR3 nucleotide sequence: TGTGCCAGCAATCCAGGGGATAGGAACTATGGCTACACCTTC. Amino acids: CASNPGDRNYGYTF.

This chain connects TRBV2 to TRBJ2-1; perhaps TRBD2 as D (5 bases). V was clipped by 5 bases and J by 8 bases, with 22 bases between them. Germline CDR1 is SNHLY and CDR2 is FYNNEI. CDR3 length equals 16 residues. CDR3 region: CASSKRVTQEADEQFF. The CDR3 DNA reads TGTGCCAGCAGTAAGAGGGTCACTCAGGAGGCCGATGAGCAGTTCTTC.

This chain connects TRBV5-4 to TRBJ2-7, with 8 bases identical to TRBD2. From germline, CDR1 is SGHNT and CDR2 YYREEE (reference sequence). The J segment lost 4 bases and the V segment lost 4 bases, leaving 13 bases of the junction unmatched. CDR3 length: 16 amino acids. CDR3 protein: CASSPRLGLETYEQYF. CDR3 DNA sequence: TGTGCCAGCAGCCCTCGGCTGGGACTAGAAACATACGAGCAGTACTTC.

This clone was detected many times. The chain has TRBV11-3 and TRBJ2-2; D gene uncertain. This CDR3 spans 14 amino acids. Germline-derived CDR1 and CDR2 are SGHNT and YENEEA. V was clipped by 4 bases and J by 6 bases, with 12 bases between them. The CDR3 DNA sequence: TGTGCCAGCAGCTCTCGGTTCCTGCCCGGGGAGCTGTTTTTT. This gives the protein CASSSRFLPGELFF.

By sample fraction, this clone is large (0.1 to 1%). The DNA for the CDR3 is TGTGCCAGTAGTATAATGGGGCAGACTGATTATAGCAATCAGCCCCAGCATTTT. This sequence encodes CASSIMGQTDYSNQPQHF. The rearrangement joins TRBV19 to TRBJ1-5; D is perhaps TRBD1 (5 bases). The germline CDR1 and CDR2 sequences are LNHDA and SQIVND (reference sequence). The CDR3 runs to 18 residues. The V gene lost 2 bases and the J gene lost 0 bases, with 17 bases spanning the gap.

This chain uses TRBV11-1 with TRBJ1-1; 7 bases align to TRBD1. The CDR3 has 15 residues. The germline CDR1 and CDR2 sequences are SGHAT and FQDESV (reference sequence). V dropped 1 base and J dropped 4; count of bases not matched to a gene: 6. CDR3 sequence: CASSLGQGRGTEAFF. The CDR3 DNA reads as TGTGCCAGCAGCTTAGGACAGGGCCGTGGCACTGAAGCTTTCTTT. The variable domain in full, with the rest retrieved from reference TRBV11-1 and TRBJ1-1, is EAEVAQSPRYKITEKSQAVAFWCDPISGHATLYWYRQILGQGPELLVQFQDESVVDDSQLPKDRFSAERLKGVDSTLKIQPAELGDSAMYLCASSLGQGRGTEAFFGQGTRLTVV.

The rearrangement links TRBV7-2 to TRBJ2-7; D unclear. This CDR3 contains 13 residues. The germline V gene has CDR1 SGHTA and CDR2 FQGNSA. V was cut by 2 bases and J by 4 bases, with 9 bases left in between. CDR3 loop: CASSLPTEYEQYF. The CDR3 nucleotides read TGTGCCAGCAGCTTACCTACCGAGTACGAGCAGTACTTC.

This chain connects TRBV5-5 to TRBJ2-3, with D perhaps TRBD1 (5 bases). The CDR3 sequence is 15 residues long. Per the germline V gene, CDR1 is SGHKS and CDR2 is YYEKEE (reference sequence). V lost 3 bases, J lost 0 bases, and 11 bases lay in between. For the CDR3, the DNA is TGTGCCAGCAGCTCAGGGCGACCTAGCACAGATACGCAGTATTTT. It codes for CASSSGRPSTDTQYF.

V and J are TRBV19 and TRBJ1-5; 7 bases align to TRBD1. This CDR3 contains 15 residues. The trim removed 5 bases at V and 0 bases at J, leaving 4 bases unmatched. In germline, CDR1 is LNHDA, CDR2 SQIVND (reference sequence). CDR3 DNA sequence: TGTGCCAGTAGTGGGCACAGGGGTAGCAATCAGCCCCAGCATTTT. Protein: CASSGHRGSNQPQHF.